Presented here are 12 T cell receptor beta chains from one specimen sequenced in a study of T cell responses to AZD1222 COVID-19 vaccine. Profiling relied on immunoSEQ multiplex PCR, and the TCRdb table lists in-frame clones only, not all of them. In the table there are roughly 200,000 clones, roughly 92% of which are singletons. This sample comprised peripheral blood, obtained 28 days after the second AZD1222 dose. These receptors were obtained from an adult who received the AZD1222 COVID-19 vaccine.

V usage is TRBV29-1 and J usage is TRBJ2-1; D possibly corresponds to TRBD2 (6 bases). The CDR3 loop spans 19 amino acids. V lost 1 base and J lost 8, with 30 bases in between. The germline V gene encodes CDR1 SQVTM and CDR2 ANQGSEA. CDR3 residues: CSVEAAGGSGWEPFDEQFF. DNA for the CDR3: TGCAGCGTTGAAGCTGCTGGGGGGTCTGGGTGGGAGCCGTTCGATGAGCAGTTCTTC.

The chain recombines TRBV6-1 with TRBJ2-7; maybe TRBD2 (5 bases). The V and J ends lost 2 bases and 3 bases respectively, with 11 bases between them. Germline CDR1 and CDR2: MNHNS and SASEGT. This CDR3 is built from 14 residues. CDR3 sequence: CASSEYPGNYEQYF. CDR3 sequence (DNA): TGTGCCAGCAGTGAATATCCCGGGAACTACGAGCAGTACTTC.

The chain couples TRBV5-6 to TRBJ1-3; D is undetermined. This CDR3 has 15 residues. With 1 base removed from V and 2 bases from J, the gap between germline ends came to 10 bases. Germline V gene lookup returns CDR1 SGHDT and CDR2 YYEEEE. CDR3: CASSLSPGTGNTIYF. In DNA form, the CDR3 reads TGTGCCAGCAGCTTGTCCCCCGGGACTGGAAACACCATATATTTT.

This sequence joins TRBV30 and TRBJ1-5; TRBD1 is a possible D gene (5 bases). This CDR3 comprises 13 residues. V lost 1 base and J lost 7, with 11 bases in between. Germline V lookup: CDR1 GTSNPN, CDR2 SVGIG (reference sequence). CDR3 sequence reads: CAWSEDMGQPQHF. The CDR3 DNA reads TGTGCCTGGAGTGAGGACATGGGGCAGCCCCAGCATTTT. Together with reference TRBV30 and TRBJ1-5, the CDR3 gives the full variable domain: SQTIHQWPATLVQPVGSPLSLECTVEGTSNPNLYWYRQAAGRGLQLLFYSVGIGQISSEVPQNLSASRPQDRQFILSSKKLLLSDSGFYLCAWSEDMGQPQHFGDGTRLSIL.

This rearrangement joins TRBV6-5 to TRBJ2-7; TRBD2 matches at 11 bases. This CDR3 region has 15 residues. V lost 6 bases to trimming and J lost 3 bases; unmatched junction nucleotides: 7. Germline-derived CDR1 and CDR2 are MNHEY and SVGAGI. The CDR3 DNA follows: TGTGCCAGCAGGTTCGGGACTAGCGGAAACTACGAGCAGTACTTC. This sequence encodes CASRFGTSGNYEQYF.

Only one count was recorded for this clone. This chain uses TRBV7-2 with TRBJ1-5; D call uncertain. Germline CDR1 SGHTA, CDR2 FQGNSA. There are 15 residues in the CDR3. The V and J ends lost 0 bases and 3 bases respectively, with 9 bases between them. The CDR3 loop reads CASSLAPDLNQPQHF. DNA for the CDR3: TGTGCCAGCAGCTTAGCGCCGGATCTCAATCAGCCCCAGCATTTT.

The chain joins TRBV11-2 to TRBJ2-6; maybe TRBD1 (5 bases). Germline V lookup: CDR1 SGHAT, CDR2 FQNNGV. Trimming shortened V by 1 base and J by 0 bases, and 10 bases separated the two germline ends. The length of the CDR3 is 17 residues. This CDR3 reads CASSLASTASGANVLTF. CDR3 bases: TGTGCCAGCAGCTTAGCGTCGACAGCCTCTGGGGCCAACGTCCTGACTTTC.

The V and J genes are TRBV5-8 and TRBJ1-2, with 7 bases fitting TRBD1. From germline, CDR1 is SGHTS and CDR2 YDEGEE. This CDR3 is 16 amino acids long. The V gene end was trimmed by 0 bases and the J gene end by 4 bases; junction bases not matched to a gene: 9. CDR3 nucleotide sequence: TGTGCCAGCAGCTTGGGAACAGGGGCGTCGTTCTATGGCTACACCTTC. Its protein is CASSLGTGASFYGYTF.

The chain links TRBV24-1 to TRBJ2-1, with 8 bases fitting TRBD2. CDR1 and CDR2 (germline): KGHDR, SFDVKD. CDR3 size: 18 residues. V lost 4 bases, J lost 8 bases, and 18 bases stayed unmatched. This chain's CDR3 is CATSEPDSGSLRGYEQFF. In DNA, the CDR3 is TGTGCCACCAGTGAACCTGACAGCGGGAGTCTAAGGGGTTATGAGCAGTTCTTC.

The chain joins TRBV11-1 to TRBJ2-6; D uncertain. Per germline, CDR1 SGHAT and CDR2 FQDESV (reference sequence). Trimming removed 5 bases from V and 3 bases from J, with 8 bases in between. The CDR3 is 14 residues long. The CDR3: CASSPVGGANVLTF. CDR3 in DNA: TGTGCCAGCAGCCCAGTGGGTGGGGCCAACGTCCTGACTTTC.

About this clone itself: The same CDR3 is also encoded by other DNA sequences in this sample. This chain joins TRBV5-4 and TRBJ1-2; TRBD1 agrees at 7 bases. The CDR3 loop spans 14 amino acids. Germline V gene lookup returns CDR1 SGHNT and CDR2 YYREEE (reference sequence). The V gene end was trimmed by 0 bases and the J gene end by 6 bases; junction bases not matched to a gene: 5. Here the CDR3 DNA reads TGTGCCAGCAGCTTGGACAGGGGTGCGGATGGCTACACCTTC. It translates to CASSLDRGADGYTF. Combining the CDR3 with reference TRBV5-4 and TRBJ1-2 gives the whole variable domain ETGVTQSPTHLIKTRGQQVTLRCSSQSGHNTVSWYQQALGQGPQFIFQYYREEENGRGNFPPRFSGLQFPNYSSELNVNALELDDSALYLCASSLDRGADGYTFGSGTRLTVV.

The V gene is TRBV11-2, the J gene TRBJ2-5, with no clear D. CDR1 is SGHAT and CDR2 is FQNNGV in the germline V gene. This CDR3 has 15 amino acids. V was shortened by 3 bases and J by 2 bases, with 13 bases between the two germline ends. CDR3 nucleotides: TGTGCCAGCAGCTTGCGTGGTCGTTTTCAAGAGACCCAGTACTTC. Encoded protein: CASSLRGRFQETQYF. The full variable domain, completed using reference TRBV11-2 and TRBJ2-5, is EAGVAQSPRYKIIEKRQSVAFWCNPISGHATLYWYQQILGQGPKLLIQFQNNGVVDDSQLPKDRFSAERLKGVDSTLKIQPAKLEDSAVYLCASSLRGRFQETQYFGPGTRLLVL.